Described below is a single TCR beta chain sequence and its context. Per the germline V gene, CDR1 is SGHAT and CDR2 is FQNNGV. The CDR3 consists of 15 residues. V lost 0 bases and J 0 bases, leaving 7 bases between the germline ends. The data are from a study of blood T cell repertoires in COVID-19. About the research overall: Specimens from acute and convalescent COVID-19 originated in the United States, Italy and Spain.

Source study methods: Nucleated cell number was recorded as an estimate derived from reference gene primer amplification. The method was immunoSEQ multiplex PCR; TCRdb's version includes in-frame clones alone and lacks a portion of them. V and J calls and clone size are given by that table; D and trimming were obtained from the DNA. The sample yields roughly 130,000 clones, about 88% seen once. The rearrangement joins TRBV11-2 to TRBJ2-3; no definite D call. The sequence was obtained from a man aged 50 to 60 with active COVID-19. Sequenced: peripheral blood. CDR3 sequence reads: CASSLDRLSTDTQYF. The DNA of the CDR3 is TGTGCCAGCAGCTTAGATAGACTTAGCACAGATACGCAGTATTTT.